In this sample, the clone carrying this T cell receptor (beta chain) turned up once. These data originate in a study of graft-versus-host responses after intestinal transplantation. The trim removed 4 bases at V and 2 bases at J, leaving 3 bases unmatched. CDR1 and CDR2 from the germline V gene are SGDLS and YYNGEE. The CDR3 is 15 amino acids. Assay used: immunoSEQ multiplex PCR; TCRdb lists only in-frame clones, some missing. This sample has about 40,000 clones; about 89% occur once, and the top ten carry 2% to 2.5%. The clonotype comes from a human patient who received an intestinal transplant, so some T cells may come from the graft donor. The chain recombines TRBV9 with TRBJ2-7; 13 bases map to TRBD2. The starting material was PBMCs, obtained 300 to 330 days after intestinal transplant. The CDR3 loop is CASSIGLAGAYEQYF. CDR3 bases: TGTGCCAGCAGCATCGGACTAGCGGGGGCCTACGAGCAGTACTTC.